A selection of T cell receptor beta chains follows, all from one sample in a study of T cells in Graves' hyperthyroidism and ophthalmopathy. TCRdb reanalysed the multiplex PCR reads using MiXCR and keeps one entry per CDR3 protein. This sample has approximately 640,000 distinct CDR3 sequences; around 15% occur once, and the top ten carry around 15%. Sequencing was done on a sample of blood. All receptors come from a man in his fifties or sixties with Graves' hyperthyroidism. Both conserved end residues are part of each CDR3. Each record gives: J gene, V gene, CDR3 protein.

j_call: TRBJ2-2
v_call: TRBV24-1
cdr3_aa: CATSDLPRDRGINTGELFF

j_call: TRBJ2-7
v_call: TRBV9
cdr3_aa: CASSVSGGDTGEQYF

j_call: TRBJ2-2
v_call: TRBV5-1
cdr3_aa: CASSLGRRDTGELFF

j_call: TRBJ2-5
v_call: TRBV11-2
cdr3_aa: CASSLGTSGSEAQYF

j_call: TRBJ2-7
v_call: TRBV7-6
cdr3_aa: CASAQDRVGEQYF

j_call: TRBJ2-2
v_call: TRBV18
cdr3_aa: CASSNLLAGAGELFF

j_call: TRBJ1-3
v_call: TRBV2
cdr3_aa: CASRTANSGNTIYF

j_call: TRBJ2-5
v_call: TRBV28
cdr3_aa: CASSLKGMETQYF

j_call: TRBJ2-1
v_call: TRBV6-1
cdr3_aa: CASSEALLAGSYNEQFF

j_call: TRBJ2-5
v_call: TRBV19
cdr3_aa: CASSNSDSSGTQYF

j_call: TRBJ2-5
v_call: TRBV5-1
cdr3_aa: CASSPGTSGSQETQYF

j_call: TRBJ1-1
v_call: TRBV27
cdr3_aa: CASSFEANTEAFF

j_call: TRBJ2-1
v_call: TRBV6-2/TRBV6-3
cdr3_aa: CASGLAGSSSYNEQFF

j_call: TRBJ1-5
v_call: TRBV27
cdr3_aa: CASSLYSGAYQPQHF

j_call: TRBJ2-7
v_call: TRBV20-1
cdr3_aa: CSASRGGWFSYEQYF

j_call: TRBJ1-2
v_call: TRBV2
cdr3_aa: CASRRGYTF

j_call: TRBJ2-1
v_call: TRBV6-1
cdr3_aa: CASKPGLANNEQFF

j_call: TRBJ2-7
v_call: TRBV6-1
cdr3_aa: CASTSARPERGYEQYF

j_call: TRBJ2-1
v_call: TRBV27
cdr3_aa: CASSLLAGGLSYNEQFF

j_call: TRBJ2-3
v_call: TRBV18
cdr3_aa: CASSPRLAGTDTQYF

j_call: TRBJ2-1
v_call: TRBV28
cdr3_aa: CASSGPVSYNEQFF

j_call: TRBJ1-4
v_call: TRBV24-1
cdr3_aa: CATKTGTAFSNEKLFF

j_call: TRBJ1-6
v_call: TRBV11-2
cdr3_aa: CASSLFSSKFYNSPLHF

j_call: TRBJ2-2
v_call: TRBV4-3
cdr3_aa: CASSQPETGENTGELFF

j_call: TRBJ1-5
v_call: TRBV4-1
cdr3_aa: CASSRGPLWGQPQHF

j_call: TRBJ2-3
v_call: TRBV4-1
cdr3_aa: CASSRESGSTDTQYF

j_call: TRBJ2-7
v_call: TRBV28
cdr3_aa: CASRYGTGNEQYF

j_call: TRBJ2-6
v_call: TRBV6-2/TRBV6-3
cdr3_aa: CASTRTGGPGANVLTF

j_call: TRBJ2-1
v_call: TRBV19
cdr3_aa: CASSTSLAGGEQFF

j_call: TRBJ1-4
v_call: TRBV28
cdr3_aa: CASSSRGVEKLFF

j_call: TRBJ2-1
v_call: TRBV2
cdr3_aa: CASSAAGQVNNEQFF

j_call: TRBJ2-4
v_call: TRBV14
cdr3_aa: CASSQDGQRKNIQYF

j_call: TRBJ2-3
v_call: TRBV27
cdr3_aa: CASIKAGRLADTQYF

j_call: TRBJ2-2
v_call: TRBV27
cdr3_aa: CASSDPSTGNTGELFF

j_call: TRBJ2-7
v_call: TRBV10-3
cdr3_aa: CATGPRDPQNSYEQYF

j_call: TRBJ2-7
v_call: TRBV29-1
cdr3_aa: CSVAITSGRGEQYF

j_call: TRBJ1-3
v_call: TRBV14
cdr3_aa: CASSQDDRGSSGNTIYF

j_call: TRBJ2-7
v_call: TRBV14
cdr3_aa: CASSQPTPGLNSYEQYF

j_call: TRBJ2-7
v_call: TRBV29-1
cdr3_aa: CSASGTSAYEQYF

j_call: TRBJ1-2
v_call: TRBV20-1
cdr3_aa: CSARPPRTAGYGYTF

j_call: TRBJ2-3
v_call: TRBV9
cdr3_aa: CASSVELTSEPTDTQYF

j_call: TRBJ1-4
v_call: TRBV10-2
cdr3_aa: CASSESGEKLFF

j_call: TRBJ2-7
v_call: TRBV7-8
cdr3_aa: CASKKTGGKYEQYF

j_call: TRBJ1-4
v_call: TRBV7-9
cdr3_aa: CASSLAPAGPNEKLFF

j_call: TRBJ2-2
v_call: TRBV2
cdr3_aa: CASSEAAGVGGTGELFF

j_call: TRBJ2-3
v_call: TRBV5-4
cdr3_aa: CASSPVGGRTDTQYF

j_call: TRBJ2-7
v_call: TRBV10-3
cdr3_aa: CAISESKFYYEQYF

j_call: TRBJ1-3
v_call: TRBV7-8
cdr3_aa: CASSLDVRGLGNTIYF

j_call: TRBJ2-1
v_call: TRBV30
cdr3_aa: CAWSVRVIAGGFHEQFF

j_call: TRBJ2-7
v_call: TRBV7-3
cdr3_aa: CASSLGAGSIDEQYF